The 27 T cell receptor beta chains below all came from one sample that was sequenced in a study of T cell repertoires in cytomegalovirus infection. The antigens for these receptors are not known. MiXCR, applied by TCRdb to the reads, yields one record per CDR3 protein. The sample has around 770,000 distinct CDR3 sequences; 29% are singletons. Specimen: cultured CD8+ T cells from PBMCs, collected from culture after CMV antigen stimulation. Source of these receptors: a human donor in good health (CMV status not recorded). Some clones in this sample may be carry-over from other donors' samples.

This clonotype was found a few times. The chain recombines TRBV10-3 with TRBJ1-1; 8 positions match TRBD1. This CDR3 is built from 19 residues. V lost 7 bases to trimming and J lost 4 bases; unmatched junction nucleotides: 23. CDR1 and CDR2 from the germline V gene are ENHRY and SYGVKD. CDR3: CAITSGQGLDPTRATEAFF. In DNA, the CDR3 is TGTGCCATCACCTCCGGACAGGGCTTGGACCCCACCCGGGCCACTGAAGCTTTCTTT.

This chain joins TRBV29-1 and TRBJ1-1; D ambiguous. V was shortened by 3 bases and J by 4 bases, with 9 bases between the two germline ends. The CDR3 length is 12 residues. Germline values: CDR1 SQVTM, CDR2 ANQGSEA. CDR3 DNA sequence: TGCAGCGTTGAGAGGGATTCCACTGAAGCTTTCTTT. Amino acid sequence: CSVERDSTEAFF.

V is TRBV19 and J is TRBJ2-7; tentative D call: TRBD2 (5 bases). Germline V gives CDR1 LNHDA, CDR2 SQIVND (reference sequence). V was trimmed by 6 bases and J by 2 bases, leaving 17 bases between them. This CDR3 contains 15 residues. In DNA form, the CDR3 reads TGTGCCAGTAGCCCCGCGCCAACTAGTACCTACGAGCAGTACTTC. Protein sequence: CASSPAPTSTYEQYF.

The table lists this clonotype with a few counts. The rearrangement joins TRBV2 to TRBJ2-7; D gene uncertain. The CDR3 runs 13 residues. Germline loops: CDR1 SNHLY, CDR2 FYNNEI. Deletions cut 5 bases from V and 3 bases from J, with 11 bases between. This chain's CDR3 is CASSPSWDYEQYV. DNA for the CDR3: TGTGCCAGCAGTCCTAGTTGGGACTACGAGCAGTACGTC.

V is TRBV6-5 and J is TRBJ1-3, with a tentative D call TRBD1 (6 bases). The V and J ends lost 0 bases and 0 bases respectively, with 9 bases between them. The CDR3 length is 16 residues. Germline V gene lookup returns CDR1 MNHEY and CDR2 SVGAGI. CDR3 region: CASSYSGGSSGNTIYF. CDR3 nucleotide sequence: TGTGCCAGCAGTTACTCGGGGGGCTCCTCTGGAAACACCATATATTTT.

The V and J genes are TRBV19 and TRBJ1-5; 11 nucleotides agree with TRBD1. This CDR3 has 17 amino acids. Germline V CDR1 and CDR2: LNHDA, SQIVND (reference sequence). V was clipped by 5 bases and J by 0 bases; unmatched bases: 6. In nucleotides, the CDR3 is TGTGCCAGTAGTTCGGGACAGGGGGGTTATAGCAATCAGCCCCAGCATTTT. Encoded protein: CASSSGQGGYSNQPQHF.

The rearrangement joins TRBV27 to TRBJ2-3, with 9 nucleotides matching TRBD2. In germline, CDR1 is MNHEY, CDR2 SMNVEV (reference sequence). V was clipped by 7 bases and J by 11 bases; unmatched bases: 4. The CDR3 runs 11 residues. Here the CDR3 reads CASILAGEQYF. For the CDR3, the DNA is TGTGCCAGCATCTTAGCGGGGGAGCAGTATTTT.

The chain recombines TRBV29-1 with TRBJ2-1; D is unclear. Germline assignment: CDR1 SQVTM and CDR2 ANQGSEA. V was shortened by 1 base and J by 0 bases, with 4 bases between the two germline ends. The CDR3 is 13 residues long. CDR3 in DNA: TGCAGCGTTGAAGGTCCCTCCTACAATGAGCAGTTCTTC. The encoded protein is CSVEGPSYNEQFF.

In this sample, this clonotype turned up a few times. The chain recombines TRBV20-1 with TRBJ1-1, with TRBD1 identical over 8 bases. V trimming: 3 bases; J trimming: 6 bases; junction bases outside the gene matches: 9. The germline CDR1 and CDR2 sequences are DFQATT and SNEGSKA (reference sequence). CDR3 length equals 14 residues. CDR3 coding DNA: TGCAGTGCTAGCCAGGGGGCGGTTTTCGCTGAAGCTTTCTTT. It specifies CSASQGAVFAEAFF.

This clonotype was counted a few times. The CDR3 here is CASSSPRTWPETQYF. For the CDR3, the DNA is TGCGCCAGCAGCAGCCCCCGTACGTGGCCGGAGACCCAGTACTTC. The rearrangement links TRBV5-1 to TRBJ2-5; D is uncertain. Trimming left V 4 bases short and J 5 bases short, with 18 bases between. CDR1 and CDR2 from the germline V gene are SGHRS and YFSETQ. The CDR3 extends over 15 amino acids.

The chain is built from TRBV10-3 and TRBJ1-5; no clear D gene. From germline, CDR1 is ENHRY and CDR2 SYGVKD. The V end was cut by 3 bases, the J end by 0 bases, with 9 bases between. The CDR3 totals 15 residues. The CDR3 nucleotides read TGTGCCATCAGTGATGTTGCTCATAGCAATCAGCCCCAGCATTTT. This translates into CAISDVAHSNQPQHF.

The rearrangement joins TRBV6-6 to TRBJ1-5; D is possibly TRBD1 (5 bases). From germline, CDR1 is MNHNY and CDR2 SVGAGI (reference sequence). The V and J ends lost 7 bases and 3 bases respectively, with 10 bases between them. This CDR3 spans 13 amino acids. The CDR3: CASTAGFNQPQHF. CDR3 bases: TGTGCCAGCACAGCAGGGTTCAATCAGCCCCAGCATTTT.

Concerning this clonotype itself: An end of the junction does not agree with germline; a read error may underlie this. This chain connects TRBV27 to TRBJ1-6; D gene unclear. The CDR3 extends over 17 amino acids. The germline CDR1 and CDR2 sequences are MNHEY and SMNVEV (reference sequence). CDR3 in DNA: TGTGCCAGCAGTATGCCCGGAGGCTACTCCTATAATTCATCCCTCCACTTT. It is translated as CASSMPGGYSYNSSLHF.

The J gene is TRBJ1-3, the V gene TRBV5-6, with D unclear. Germline assignment: CDR1 SGHDT and CDR2 YYEEEE. This CDR3 is built from 14 residues. Trimming removed 4 bases at V and 8 bases at J, with 16 bases between. The chain's CDR3 is CASSAGRPSDTIYF. CDR3 nucleotides: TGTGCCAGCAGCGCCGGACGGCCGTCTGACACCATATATTTT. Full variable domain (remainder filled in from reference TRBV5-6 and TRBJ1-3): DAGVTQSPTHLIKTRGQQVTLRCSPKSGHDTVSWYQQALGQGPQFIFQYYEEEERQRGNFPDRFSGHQFPNYSSELNVNALLLGDSALYLCASSAGRPSDTIYFGEGSWLTVV.

V and J are TRBV12-5 and TRBJ2-7; perhaps TRBD1 as D (5 bases). V was shortened by 1 base and J by 0 bases, with 10 bases between the two germline ends. Per the germline V gene, CDR1 is LGHNT and CDR2 is FRNRAP. This CDR3 contains 15 residues. CDR3 in amino acids: CASGLEHRLSYEQYF. CDR3 DNA: TGTGCTAGTGGTTTGGAACACAGGCTCTCCTACGAGCAGTACTTC.

There are a few counts of this clonotype. This chain joins TRBV7-2 and TRBJ2-2; no clear D. The length of the CDR3 is 14 residues. Trimming removed 1 base from V and 4 bases from J, with 7 bases in between. Germline CDR1 reads SGHTA; CDR2 reads FQGNSA. The CDR3 reads CASSLVSVTGELFF. CDR3 DNA: TGTGCCAGCAGCTTAGTGTCTGTCACCGGGGAGCTGTTTTTT.

This rearrangement joins TRBV19 to TRBJ1-1; 8 positions match TRBD1. This CDR3 spans 17 amino acids. The ends lost 3 bases at V and 4 bases at J; junction bases unmatched: 13. Germline CDR1 reads LNHDA; CDR2 reads SQIVND (reference sequence). The CDR3 coding sequence is TGTGCCAGTAGTATGTTCCACCCCAGGGGGCCTGGCACTGAAGCTTTCTTT. The encoded protein is CASSMFHPRGPGTEAFF. The full variable domain, rest sourced from reference TRBV19 and TRBJ1-1, is DGGITQSPKYLFRKEGQNVTLSCEQNLNHDAMYWYRQDPGQGLRLIYYSQIVNDFQKGDIAEGYSVSREKKESFPLTVTSAQKNPTAFYLCASSMFHPRGPGTEAFFGQGTRLTVV.

This clonotype was recorded many times. The chain employs TRBV7-6 and TRBJ2-6, with 15 bases aligning to TRBD2. Per germline, CDR1 SGHVS and CDR2 FNYEAQ. Trimming took 4 bases from V and 4 from J; bases not matched to a gene: 8. The length of the CDR3 is 19 residues. The CDR3 bases are TGTGCCAGCAGCTCCGGACTAGCGGGGGGGCCGAACGGGGCCAACGTCCTGACTTTC. The encoded protein is CASSSGLAGGPNGANVLTF.

The V gene is TRBV28, the J gene TRBJ2-2; D may match TRBD1 or TRBD2 (5 bases each). In germline, CDR1 is MDHEN, CDR2 SYDVKM. Trimming left V 2 bases short and J 4 bases short, with 11 bases between. The CDR3 consists of 15 residues. CDR3 in DNA: TGTGCCAGCAGTTTACAAGTAGGGACCACCGGGGAGCTGTTTTTT. As protein: CASSLQVGTTGELFF.

This clonotype was recorded many times. The chain has TRBV7-9 and TRBJ1-1; D gene uncertain. Germline V gene sequence: CDR1 SEHNR, CDR2 FQNEAQ (reference sequence). This CDR3 is built from 9 residues. V lost 5 bases and J 12 bases, leaving 7 bases between the germline ends. CDR3 in DNA: TGTGCCAGCAGCCCCCATCCTTTCTTT. As protein: CASSPHPFF.

This clonotype was counted between two and nine times. The chain couples TRBV6-5 to TRBJ1-5, with D hard to call. CDR3 size: 15 residues. V gave up 0 bases and J gave up 11 bases, with 17 bases separating them. The germline V gene encodes CDR1 MNHEY and CDR2 SVGAGI. In DNA form, the CDR3 reads TGTGCCAGCAGTTACTCAGCGTACCGTCCATCAGCCCAGCATTTT. Its protein product is CASSYSAYRPSAQHF.

This chain connects TRBV10-3 to TRBJ1-1; D perhaps matches TRBD1 (5 bases). The V and J ends lost 0 bases and 1 base respectively, with 9 bases between them. The germline V gene encodes CDR1 ENHRY and CDR2 SYGVKD. There are 15 residues in the CDR3. CDR3 sequence reads: CAISESGTANTEAFF. In DNA, the CDR3 is TGTGCCATCAGTGAGTCCGGGACGGCGAACACTGAAGCTTTCTTT.

The chain recombines TRBV5-1 with TRBJ1-2; unclear D gene. V lost 3 bases, J lost 0 bases, and 9 bases lay in between. The CDR3 has 14 amino acids. Germline V gene data show CDR1 as SGHRS and CDR2 as YFSETQ. CDR3 residues: CASSWRSANYGYTF. The CDR3 region has the DNA TGCGCCAGCAGCTGGAGGTCGGCTAACTATGGCTACACCTTC. The full variable domain, with the rest looked up from reference TRBV5-1 and TRBJ1-2, is KAGVTQTPRYLIKTRGQQVTLSCSPISGHRSVSWYQQTPGQGLQFLFEYFSETQRNKGNFPGRFSGRQFSNSRSEMNVSTLELGDSALYLCASSWRSANYGYTFGSGTRLTVV.

This chain connects TRBV2 to TRBJ1-6; possible D gene TRBD1, 5 bases. Germline V gene sequence: CDR1 SNHLY, CDR2 FYNNEI. With 8 bases removed from V and 11 bases from J, the gap between germline ends came to 7 bases. The CDR3 runs 10 residues. In nucleotides, the CDR3 is TGTGCCAGCGAGGGACCACCCCTCCACTTT. Protein sequence: CASEGPPLHF.

This clonotype was detected a few times. V and J are TRBV2 and TRBJ2-1; D is ambiguous. The CDR3 is 13 residues long. CDR1 is SNHLY and CDR2 is FYNNEI in the germline V gene. Trimming cost V 2 bases and J 5 bases, with 7 bases left between them. CDR3: CASSESRNNEQFF. The CDR3 DNA follows: TGTGCCAGCAGTGAATCACGGAACAATGAGCAGTTCTTC.

In its sample, this clonotype was seen a few times. This chain links TRBV15 with TRBJ2-1; no clear D. The CDR3 is 16 residues long. V was pared by 4 bases and J by 0 bases, with 13 bases between. Germline CDR1 reads LNHNV; CDR2 reads YYDKDF (reference sequence). CDR3 coding DNA: TGTGCCACCAGCATAGGGTCGGATAGCTCCTACAATGAGCAGTTCTTC. Residues: CATSIGSDSSYNEQFF.

The rearrangement joins TRBV2 to TRBJ2-2, with D perhaps TRBD2 (7 bases). V was clipped by 10 bases and J by 2 bases, with 26 bases between them. This CDR3 has 18 amino acids. Germline-derived CDR1 and CDR2 are SNHLY and FYNNEI. The CDR3 spells CATLMVAGAQLNTGELFF. The CDR3 region has the DNA TGTGCCACCCTCATGGTGGCGGGGGCCCAACTAAACACCGGGGAGCTGTTTTTT.